The entry below describes one TCR beta chain. Its antigen is unidentified. This CDR3 region has 15 residues. Trimming removed 4 bases at V and 0 bases at J, with 12 bases between. CDR1 and CDR2 from the germline V gene are MNHEY and SMNVEV (reference sequence). The sample originates from a study of blood T cells in healthy people across ages. Combining a sample-barcoded 5' primer with a J-beta primer mix, a second PCR ran for about 7 to 11 cycles. One entry per CDR3 protein, called by TCRdb with MiXCR from the 5' RACE reads. This table holds about 1 million distinct CDR3 sequences, less than 50% found once. Total RNA was isolated from each sample in quantities of at least 5.5 micrograms. Study-level results: In the absence of known donor CMV status, changes in expanded clonotypes were possibly confounded.

The sequenced sample consisted of blood. The receptor's source is a woman aged 55-75 years in good health. The chain is built from TRBV27 and TRBJ1-2; D remains ambiguous. CDR3 nucleotides: TGTGCCAGCAGTTCCCGGATAGAACCTAACTATGGCTACACCTTC. It is translated as CASSSRIEPNYGYTF.